The clone carrying this TCR beta chain came up once. The sample originates from a study of blood T cell repertoires in COVID-19. Profiling relied on immunoSEQ multiplex PCR, and the TCRdb table lists in-frame clones only, not all of them. The table records about 12,000 clones, around 70% of them present only once. This CDR3 has 17 residues. Per germline, CDR1 MNHEY and CDR2 SVGEGT. Trimming cost V 4 bases and J 6 bases; bases outside gene matches: 14. The sample consisted of peripheral blood. The chain combines TRBV6-2 or TRBV6-3 with TRBJ1-1; 10 bases match TRBD1. The sequence derives from a man aged 55 to 70 with COVID-19, enrolled during active disease. CDR3 in amino acids: CASSWGPDRGRGAEAFF. CDR3 DNA: TGTGCCAGCAGTTGGGGGCCCGACAGGGGGCGCGGGGCTGAAGCTTTCTTT.